Below are 21 T cell receptor beta chains sequenced from a single sample in a study of OX40 agonist ivuxolimab in advanced cancers. The method was immunoSEQ multiplex PCR; TCRdb's version includes in-frame clones alone and lacks a portion of them. Counted here are around 80,000 clones, 80% to 90% occurring once; the ten biggest clones make up about 0.78%. The material sequenced was CD4+ or CD8+ T cells sorted from blood, taken in a trial of the OX40 agonist ivuxolimab. The receptors were sampled from an adult with an advanced solid tumor such as melanoma, head and neck, liver or kidney cancer.

This chain joins TRBV6-5 and TRBJ2-5; 7 nucleotides agree with TRBD2. After removal of 2 bases from V and 0 bases from J, the junction contained 3 bases not matched to a gene. The germline V gene has CDR1 MNHEY and CDR2 SVGAGI. The CDR3 sequence is 15 residues long. CDR3 sequence (DNA): TGTGCCAGCAGTTACGGCGGGGGATACCAAGAGACCCAGTACTTC. This encodes CASSYGGGYQETQYF.

The rearrangement uses TRBV10-1 and TRBJ1-1, with D tentatively TRBD1 (6 bases). The CDR3 extends over 14 amino acids. CDR1 WNHNN and CDR2 SYGVQD come from the germline V gene (reference sequence). Trimming pared 6 bases from V and 1 base from J, leaving 12 bases between. CDR3 region: CASRAGHSNTEAFF. The CDR3 DNA follows: TGCGCCAGCAGGGCGGGACATTCGAACACTGAAGCTTTCTTT.

The chain couples TRBV7-2 to TRBJ2-1; the match to TRBD2 covers 16 bases. V lost 4 bases to trimming and J lost 9 bases; unmatched junction nucleotides: 15. Germline V gene sequence: CDR1 SGHTA, CDR2 FQGNSA. The CDR3 covers 19 residues. This CDR3 is CASSSPGTSGRASRGEQFF. CDR3 sequence (DNA): TGTGCCAGCAGCTCGCCCGGGACTAGCGGGAGGGCCTCACGAGGTGAGCAGTTCTTC.

This chain links TRBV7-8 with TRBJ2-3; no firm D call. Germline CDR1 is SGHVS and CDR2 is FQNEAQ. The CDR3 loop spans 16 amino acids. The ends were cut back, 5 bases at V and 0 bases at J, with 15 bases in the middle. The CDR3 bases are TGTGCCAGCAGCGTGAGACCTAGAGCTAGCACAGATACGCAGTATTTT. Translation: CASSVRPRASTDTQYF. Full variable domain (remainder filled in from reference TRBV7-8 and TRBJ2-3): GAGVSQSPRYKVAKRGQDVALRCDPISGHVSLFWYQQALGQGPEFLTYFQNEAQLDKSGLPSDRFFAERPEGSVSTLKIQRTQQEDSAVYLCASSVRPRASTDTQYFGPGTRLTVL.

V gene TRBV18 combines with J gene TRBJ2-1, with a weak D call TRBD2 (6 bases). The CDR3 totals 14 residues. Deletions cut 5 bases from V and 6 bases from J, with 14 bases between. Germline V gene sequence: CDR1 KGHSH, CDR2 LQKENI. CDR3 amino acids: CASSGSGEPNEQFF. In DNA, the CDR3 is TGTGCCAGCTCAGGTTCGGGAGAGCCCAATGAGCAGTTCTTC.

In this sample, this clone turned up once. The chain joins TRBV4-1 to TRBJ2-7, with no clear D. The CDR3 contains 16 residues. Germline V gene sequence: CDR1 MGHRA, CDR2 YSYEKL. Between the trimmed V and J ends, which lost 1 base and 0 bases, there was a span of 13 bases. The CDR3 reads CASSQAGTFSSYEQYF. DNA for the CDR3: TGCGCCAGCAGCCAAGCCGGCACGTTTAGCTCCTACGAGCAGTACTTC.

The chain combines TRBV7-8 with TRBJ2-5; the match to TRBD2 covers 7 bases. Germline CDR1 and CDR2: SGHVS and FQNEAQ. CDR3 length equals 13 residues. V was clipped by 2 bases and J by 4 bases; unmatched bases: 1. The CDR3 sequence is CASSLWGGETQYF. CDR3 sequence (DNA): TGTGCCAGCAGCTTATGGGGGGGAGAGACCCAGTACTTC.

The chain has TRBV6-4 and TRBJ2-7; 10 bases map to TRBD2. The CDR3 length is 14 residues. The germline CDR1 and CDR2 sequences are MRHNA and SNTAGT. The V gene end was trimmed by 6 bases and the J gene end by 4 bases; junction bases not matched to a gene: 6. This CDR3 reads CASSPAGGPYEQYF. CDR3 in DNA: TGTGCCAGCAGCCCAGCGGGAGGGCCGTACGAGCAGTACTTC.

V usage is TRBV25-1 and J usage is TRBJ2-5; D remains unclear. This CDR3 has 11 amino acids. V gave up 3 bases and J gave up 5 bases, with 4 bases separating them. CDR1 and CDR2 (germline): MGHDK, SYGVNS. The CDR3 here is CASSDRETQYF. CDR3 sequence (DNA): TGTGCCAGCAGTGATCGCGAGACCCAGTACTTC.

This clone appeared a single time. The chain has TRBV5-1 and TRBJ2-1; TRBD2 is a possible D gene (7 bases). V shed 6 bases and J shed 8 bases, with 18 bases lying between them. The CDR3 covers 14 residues. CDR1 and CDR2 (germline): SGHRS, YFSETQ. The CDR3 is CASIGGAGVDEQFF. CDR3 DNA: TGCGCCAGCATAGGGGGGGCGGGAGTAGATGAGCAGTTCTTC.

The V call is TRBV27, the J call TRBJ2-3; 13 bases fit TRBD2. Trimming at V came to 9 bases and at J to 2 bases, leaving 17 bases not matched to a gene. This CDR3 contains 19 residues. CDR1 and CDR2 from the germline V gene are MNHEY and SMNVEV (reference sequence). The CDR3, as DNA: TGTGCCAGTCGCAGGGGGGGGACTAGCGGGGCGAGGGCCACAGATACGCAGTATTTT. This gives the protein CASRRGGTSGARATDTQYF.

The rearrangement links TRBV28 to TRBJ2-4; 8 bases align to TRBD2. The CDR3 totals 18 residues. J was trimmed by 1 base and V by 3 bases; bases with no gene match: 11. CDR1 and CDR2 from the germline V gene are MDHEN and SYDVKM. Here the CDR3 reads CASSFPGPGGTAKNIQYF. Written as DNA, the CDR3 is TGTGCCAGCAGTTTTCCGGGGCCGGGGGGGACGGCCAAAAACATTCAGTACTTC.

The rearrangement uses TRBV7-2 and TRBJ2-5, with 8 bases lining up with TRBD2. V dropped 2 bases and J dropped 8; count of bases not matched to a gene: 4. Germline-derived CDR1 and CDR2 are SGHTA and FQGNSA. This CDR3 is 13 amino acids long. CDR3 in amino acids: CASSLTGGRTQYF. The CDR3 DNA is TGTGCCAGCAGCTTAACGGGGGGGCGAACCCAGTACTTC.

The chain employs TRBV9 and TRBJ2-7; 10 positions agree with TRBD1. The V segment lost 5 bases and the J segment 6 bases; nucleotides outside the gene matches: 14. This CDR3 has 16 residues. Germline V CDR1 and CDR2: SGDLS, YYNGEE. The CDR3 bases are TGTGCCAGCAGGCCAGGGGGTGGGACAGGGGAGGGCGAGCAGTACTTC. It specifies CASRPGGGTGEGEQYF.

CDR3 coding DNA: TGTGCCAGCACCCCATTCAGACTCCAGAGCACCGGGGAGCTGTTTTTT. This codes for CASTPFRLQSTGELFF. The genes are TRBV28 and TRBJ2-2, with D hard to call. The CDR3 contains 16 residues. The V and J ends lost 7 bases and 4 bases respectively, with 19 bases between them. Germline lookup yields CDR1 MDHEN and CDR2 SYDVKM.

The chain is built from TRBV6-5 and TRBJ2-7; D call uncertain. The CDR3 runs to 13 residues. The germline V and J ends were trimmed by 10 bases and 1 base, with 14 bases remaining between them. Looked up from germline, CDR1 is MNHEY and CDR2 is SVGAGI. The CDR3 nucleotides read TGTGCCACCACCCCCGCCAGTTCCTACGAGCAGTACTTC. Its protein product is CATTPASSYEQYF.

This clone has more than one count but fewer than ten. V and J are TRBV15 and TRBJ1-3; no definite D call. The ends were cut back, 0 bases at V and 1 base at J, with 7 bases in the middle. Germline CDR1 is LNHNV and CDR2 is YYDKDF (reference sequence). This CDR3 region has 15 residues. CDR3 sequence: CATSRDPRSGNTIYF. DNA of the CDR3: TGTGCCACCAGCAGAGATCCACGTTCTGGAAACACCATATATTTT.

The V call is TRBV19, the J call TRBJ2-2; D not resolved. The CDR3 has 13 amino acids. Germline V gene data show CDR1 as LNHDA and CDR2 as SQIVND (reference sequence). Trimming cost V 6 bases and J 1 base, with 6 bases left between them. CDR3 in amino acids: CASRSMNTGELFF. The CDR3 bases are TGTGCCAGTAGGTCAATGAACACCGGGGAGCTGTTTTTT.

V and J are TRBV6-6 and TRBJ2-1, with TRBD1 matching over 8 bases. This CDR3 spans 15 amino acids. From germline, CDR1 is MNHNY and CDR2 SVGAGI (reference sequence). V trimming: 2 bases; J trimming: 5 bases; junction bases outside the gene matches: 5. The CDR3 DNA is TGTGCCAGCAGTTACCCGGACAGGGCCCACAATGAGCAGTTCTTC. Translation gives CASSYPDRAHNEQFF.

The J gene is TRBJ2-2, the V gene TRBV5-1, with 9 bases lining up with TRBD1. CDR3 length equals 16 residues. V shed 4 bases and J 4 bases; nucleotides not matched to a gene: 8. CDR1 is SGHRS and CDR2 is YFSETQ in the germline V gene. CDR3 protein: CASSGRTGDGTGELFF. In DNA form, the CDR3 reads TGCGCCAGCAGCGGGAGGACAGGGGACGGCACCGGGGAGCTGTTTTTT. Using reference TRBV5-1 and TRBJ2-2 for the parts outside the CDR3, the full variable domain is KAGVTQTPRYLIKTRGQQVTLSCSPISGHRSVSWYQQTPGQGLQFLFEYFSETQRNKGNFPGRFSGRQFSNSRSEMNVSTLELGDSALYLCASSGRTGDGTGELFFGEGSRLTVL.

This chain joins TRBV6-1 and TRBJ2-2; 7 bases agree with TRBD1. Germline lookup yields CDR1 MNHNS and CDR2 SASEGT. This CDR3 region has 14 residues. Trimming removed 6 bases from V and 8 bases from J; junction bases left unmatched: 9. DNA of the CDR3: TGTGCCAGCAGCGTCGACAGGGACATGGGGGAGCTGTTTTTT. It yields the protein CASSVDRDMGELFF.